This T cell receptor beta chain was recorded in a study of technical replicates of blood from several donors. The table came from immunoSEQ multiplex PCR; TCRdb's copy has only in-frame clones and leaves some out. The table shows around 60,000 clones, with 80% to 95% occurring only once. Trimming stripped 3 bases from V and 4 bases from J, with 11 bases between. CDR1 is SGHTA, CDR2 FQGNSA, per germline. This CDR3 contains 14 residues. Sequencing input: PBMCs. The receptor was isolated from a human donor in good health. Some clones in this sample may be carry-over from other donors' samples. This rearrangement joins TRBV7-2 to TRBJ2-3, with D possibly being TRBD1 (6 bases). The CDR3: CASSFSRTADTQYF. In DNA form, the CDR3 reads TGTGCCAGCAGCTTCTCCCGGACAGCAGATACGCAGTATTTT.